The text below deals with one T cell receptor (beta chain). The data are from a study of blood T cell repertoires in COVID-19. Across the study: From the United States, Italy and Spain came samples of acute and convalescent COVID-19. Sample material is recorded as cDNA or gDNA derived from T cells, B-cell-depleted T cells, or PBMCs.

Authors' methods: Estimation of nucleated cell counts was performed using reference gene primer amplification. The protocol was immunoSEQ multiplex PCR, while the TCRdb copy is restricted to in-frame clones and leaves out a portion. The V and J calls and clone size come from that table; D and trimming were worked out from the DNA. The table shows some 150,000 clones, with 70% to 90% occurring only once. The CDR3 runs to 15 residues. Trimming took off 4 bases at V and 0 bases at J, with 9 bases between the two ends. Germline CDR1 and CDR2: MNHNY and SVGAGI (reference sequence). The V and J genes are TRBV6-6 and TRBJ1-4, with D unclear. This TCR came from a man aged 35 to 55 with acute or convalescent COVID-19. Input material: peripheral blood. The CDR3: CASSSAGTTNEKLFF. DNA of the CDR3: TGTGCCAGCAGTTCCGCAGGCACAACTAATGAAAAACTGTTTTTT.